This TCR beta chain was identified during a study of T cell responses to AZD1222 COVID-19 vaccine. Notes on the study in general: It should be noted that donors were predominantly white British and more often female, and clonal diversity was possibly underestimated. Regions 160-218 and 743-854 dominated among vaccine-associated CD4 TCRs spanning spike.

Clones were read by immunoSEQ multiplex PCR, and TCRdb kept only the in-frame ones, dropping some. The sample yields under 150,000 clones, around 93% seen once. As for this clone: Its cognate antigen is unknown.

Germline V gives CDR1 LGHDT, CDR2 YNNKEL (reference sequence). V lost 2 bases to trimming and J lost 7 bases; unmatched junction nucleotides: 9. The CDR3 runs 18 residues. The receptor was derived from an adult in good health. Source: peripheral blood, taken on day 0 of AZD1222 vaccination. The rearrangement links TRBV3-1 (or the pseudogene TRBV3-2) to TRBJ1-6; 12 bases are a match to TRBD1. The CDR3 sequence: CASSQMPIGTGGNSPLHF. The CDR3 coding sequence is TGTGCCAGCAGCCAAATGCCTATCGGGACAGGGGGCAATTCACCCCTCCACTTT.